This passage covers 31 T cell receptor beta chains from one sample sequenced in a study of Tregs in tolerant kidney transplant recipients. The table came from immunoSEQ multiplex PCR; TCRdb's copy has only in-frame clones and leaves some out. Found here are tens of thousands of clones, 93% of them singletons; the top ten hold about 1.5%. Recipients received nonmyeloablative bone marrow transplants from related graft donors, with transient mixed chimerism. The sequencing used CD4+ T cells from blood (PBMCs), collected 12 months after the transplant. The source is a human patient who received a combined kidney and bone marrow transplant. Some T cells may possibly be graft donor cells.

CDR3 sequence: CASRAGTGTMSYTF. DNA of the CDR3: TGCGCCAGCAGGGCCGGGACAGGAACGATGAGCTACACCTTC. The chain combines TRBV10-2 with TRBJ1-2; 8 nucleotides match TRBD1. The germline V gene has CDR1 WSHSY and CDR2 SAAADI. Germline trimming cut 6 bases from V and 9 bases from J; bases unmatched to any gene: 12. This CDR3 has 14 amino acids.

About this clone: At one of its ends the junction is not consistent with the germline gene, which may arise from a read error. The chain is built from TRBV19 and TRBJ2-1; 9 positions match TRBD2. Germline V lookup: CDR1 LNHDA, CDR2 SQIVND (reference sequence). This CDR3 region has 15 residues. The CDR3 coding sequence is TGTGCCAGTAATATAGCGGGAGCAAGCTACAATGAGCAGTTCTTC. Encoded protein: CASNIAGASYNEQFF.

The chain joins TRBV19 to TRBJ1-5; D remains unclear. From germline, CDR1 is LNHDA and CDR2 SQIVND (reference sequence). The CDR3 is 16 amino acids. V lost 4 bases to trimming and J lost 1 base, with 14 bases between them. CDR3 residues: CASSTFGGRSNQPQHF. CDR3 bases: TGTGCCAGTAGTACCTTTGGCGGGAGAAGCAATCAGCCCCAGCATTTT.

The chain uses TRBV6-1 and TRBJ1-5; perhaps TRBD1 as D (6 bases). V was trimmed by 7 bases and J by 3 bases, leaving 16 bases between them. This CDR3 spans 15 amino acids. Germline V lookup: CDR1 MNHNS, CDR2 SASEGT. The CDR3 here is CASKNSAGDNQPQHF. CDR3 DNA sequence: TGTGCCAGCAAAAATTCCGCAGGGGACAATCAGCCCCAGCATTTT.

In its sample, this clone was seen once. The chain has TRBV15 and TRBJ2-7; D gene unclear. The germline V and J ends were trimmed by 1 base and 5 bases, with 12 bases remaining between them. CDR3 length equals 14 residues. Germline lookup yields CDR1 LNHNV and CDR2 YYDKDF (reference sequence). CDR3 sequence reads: CATSRVPRLNEQYF. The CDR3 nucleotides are TGTGCCACCAGCAGAGTTCCGAGACTTAACGAGCAGTACTTC.

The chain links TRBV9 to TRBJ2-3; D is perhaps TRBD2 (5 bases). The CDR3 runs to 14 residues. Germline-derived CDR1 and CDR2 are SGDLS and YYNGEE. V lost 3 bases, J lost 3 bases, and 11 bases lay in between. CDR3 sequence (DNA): TGTGCCAGCAGCGAGGCTCGGGGAACAGATACGCAGTATTTT. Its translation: CASSEARGTDTQYF.

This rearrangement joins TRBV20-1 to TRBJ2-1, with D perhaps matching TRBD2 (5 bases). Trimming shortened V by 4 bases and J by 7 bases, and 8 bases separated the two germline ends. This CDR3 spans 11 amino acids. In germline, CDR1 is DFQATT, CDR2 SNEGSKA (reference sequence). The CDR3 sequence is CSATGLNEQFF. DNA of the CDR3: TGCAGTGCTACCGGACTGAATGAGCAGTTCTTC.

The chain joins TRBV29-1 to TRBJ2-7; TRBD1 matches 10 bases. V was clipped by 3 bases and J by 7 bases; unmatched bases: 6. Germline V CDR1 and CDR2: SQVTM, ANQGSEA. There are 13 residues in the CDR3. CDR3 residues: CSVDRQGAREQYF. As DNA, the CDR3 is TGCAGCGTTGACCGACAGGGGGCCAGAGAGCAGTACTTC.

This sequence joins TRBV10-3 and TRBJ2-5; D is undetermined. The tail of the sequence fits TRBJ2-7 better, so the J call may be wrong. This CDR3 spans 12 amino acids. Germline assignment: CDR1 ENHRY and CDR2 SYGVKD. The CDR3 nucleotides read TGTGCCATCAGTGAGGGTAGTTACGAGCAGTACTTC. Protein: CAISEGSYEQYF.

The CDR3 loop reads CASSRDRGRTEAFF. Here the CDR3 DNA reads TGTGCCAGCAGCCGGGACAGGGGGCGCACTGAAGCTTTCTTT. The J gene is TRBJ1-1, the V gene TRBV11-1, with TRBD1 matching over 12 bases. V lost 5 bases and J lost 4; bases outside the gene matches: 2. CDR3 length: 14 amino acids. Per germline, CDR1 SGHAT and CDR2 FQDESV (reference sequence).

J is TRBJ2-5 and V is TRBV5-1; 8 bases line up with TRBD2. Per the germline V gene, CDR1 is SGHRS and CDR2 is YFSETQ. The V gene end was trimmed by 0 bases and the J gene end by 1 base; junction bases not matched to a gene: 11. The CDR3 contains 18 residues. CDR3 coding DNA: TGCGCCAGCAGCTTGGCCAAGACTAGCGAGACGGTCCAAGAGACCCAGTACTTC. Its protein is CASSLAKTSETVQETQYF.

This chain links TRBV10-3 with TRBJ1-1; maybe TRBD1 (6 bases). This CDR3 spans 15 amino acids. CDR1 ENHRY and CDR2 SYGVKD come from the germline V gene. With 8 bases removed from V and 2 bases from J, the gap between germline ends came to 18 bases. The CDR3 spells CAISLTGTPNTEAFF. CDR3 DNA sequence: TGTGCCATCTCCCTCACCGGGACACCTAACACTGAAGCTTTCTTT.

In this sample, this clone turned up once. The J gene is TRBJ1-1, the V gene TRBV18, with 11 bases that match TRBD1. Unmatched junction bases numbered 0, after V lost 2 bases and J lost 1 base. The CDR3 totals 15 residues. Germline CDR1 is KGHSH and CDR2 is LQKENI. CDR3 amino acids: CASSPGTGGNTEAFF. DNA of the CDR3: TGTGCCAGCTCACCAGGGACAGGGGGGAACACTGAAGCTTTCTTT.

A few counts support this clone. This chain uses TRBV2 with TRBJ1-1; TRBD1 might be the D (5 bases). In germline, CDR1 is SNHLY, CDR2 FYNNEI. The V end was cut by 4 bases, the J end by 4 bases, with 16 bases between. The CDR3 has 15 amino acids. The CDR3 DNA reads TGTGCCAGCAGTGTTTTGGGACTCTCGTCCACTGAAGCTTTCTTT. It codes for CASSVLGLSSTEAFF. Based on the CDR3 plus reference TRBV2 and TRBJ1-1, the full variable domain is EPEVTQTPSHQVTQMGQEVILRCVPISNHLYFYWYRQILGQKVEFLVSFYNNEISEKSEIFDDQFSVERPDGSNFTLKIRSTKLEDSAMYFCASSVLGLSSTEAFFGQGTRLTVV.

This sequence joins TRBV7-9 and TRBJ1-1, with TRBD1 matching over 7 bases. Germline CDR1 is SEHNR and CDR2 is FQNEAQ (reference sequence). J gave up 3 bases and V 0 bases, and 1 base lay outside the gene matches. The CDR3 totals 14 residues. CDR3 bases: TGTGCCAGCAGCTTAGCGACAGGGTACACTGAAGCTTTCTTT. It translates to CASSLATGYTEAFF.

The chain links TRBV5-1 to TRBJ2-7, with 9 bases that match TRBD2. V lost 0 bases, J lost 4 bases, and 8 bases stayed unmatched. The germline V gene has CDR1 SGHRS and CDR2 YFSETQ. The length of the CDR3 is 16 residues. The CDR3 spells CASSLGLAEALYEQYF. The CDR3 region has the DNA TGCGCCAGCAGCTTGGGACTAGCGGAGGCCCTATACGAGCAGTACTTC.

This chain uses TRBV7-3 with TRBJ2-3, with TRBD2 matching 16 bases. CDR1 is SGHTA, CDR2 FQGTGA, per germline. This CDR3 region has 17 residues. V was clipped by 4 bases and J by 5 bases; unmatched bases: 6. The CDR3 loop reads CASSSGTSGGAGDTQYF. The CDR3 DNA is TGTGCCAGCAGCTCCGGGACTAGCGGGGGGGCCGGAGATACGCAGTATTTT. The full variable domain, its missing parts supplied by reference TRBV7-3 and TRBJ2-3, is GAGVSQTPSNKVTEKGKYVELRCDPISGHTALYWYRQSLGQGPEFLIYFQGTGAADDSGLPNDRFFAVRPEGSVSTLKIQRTERGDSAVYLCASSSGTSGGAGDTQYFGPGTRLTVL.

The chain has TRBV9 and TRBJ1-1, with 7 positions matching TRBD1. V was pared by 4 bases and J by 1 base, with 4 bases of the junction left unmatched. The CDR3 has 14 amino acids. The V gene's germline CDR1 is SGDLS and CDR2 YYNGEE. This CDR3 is CASSPRGANTEAFF. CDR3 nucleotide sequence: TGTGCCAGCAGCCCCAGGGGGGCGAACACTGAAGCTTTCTTT. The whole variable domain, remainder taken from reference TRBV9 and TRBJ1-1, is DSGVTQTPKHLITATGQRVTLRCSPRSGDLSVYWYQQSLDQGLQFLIQYYNGEERAKGNILERFSAQQFPDLHSELNLSSLELGDSALYFCASSPRGANTEAFFGQGTRLTVV.

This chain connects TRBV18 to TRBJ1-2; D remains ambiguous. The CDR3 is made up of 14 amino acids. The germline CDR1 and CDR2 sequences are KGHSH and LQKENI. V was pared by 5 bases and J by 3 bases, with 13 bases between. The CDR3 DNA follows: TGTGCCAGCTCAAGGACCCCGGGAGACTATGGCTACACCTTC. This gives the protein CASSRTPGDYGYTF.

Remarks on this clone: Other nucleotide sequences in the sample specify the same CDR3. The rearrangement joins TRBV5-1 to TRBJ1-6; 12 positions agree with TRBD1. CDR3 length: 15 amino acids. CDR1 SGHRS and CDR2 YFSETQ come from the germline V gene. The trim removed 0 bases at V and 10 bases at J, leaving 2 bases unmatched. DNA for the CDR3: TGCGCCAGCAGCTTGGGAGGGACAGGGGGCTCACCCCTCCACTTT. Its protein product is CASSLGGTGGSPLHF.

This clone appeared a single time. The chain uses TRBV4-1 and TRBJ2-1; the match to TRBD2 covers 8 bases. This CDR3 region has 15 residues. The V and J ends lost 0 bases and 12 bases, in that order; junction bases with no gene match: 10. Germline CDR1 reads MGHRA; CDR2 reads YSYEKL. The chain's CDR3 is CASSQDTGGRMGQFF. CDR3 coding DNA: TGCGCCAGCAGCCAAGATACGGGGGGGCGCATGGGGCAGTTCTTC.

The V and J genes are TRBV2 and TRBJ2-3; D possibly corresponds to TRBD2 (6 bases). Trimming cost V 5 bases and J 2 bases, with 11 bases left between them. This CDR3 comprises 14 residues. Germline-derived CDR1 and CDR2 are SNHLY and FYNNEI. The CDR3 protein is CASSQDYPTDTQYF. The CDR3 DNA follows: TGTGCCAGCAGTCAGGACTACCCCACAGATACGCAGTATTTT.

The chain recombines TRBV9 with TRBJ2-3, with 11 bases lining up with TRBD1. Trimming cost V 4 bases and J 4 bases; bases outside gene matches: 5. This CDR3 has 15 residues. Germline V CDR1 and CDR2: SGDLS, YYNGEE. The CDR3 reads CASSIRTGGADTQYF. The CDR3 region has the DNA TGTGCCAGCAGCATCCGGACAGGGGGCGCAGATACGCAGTATTTT.

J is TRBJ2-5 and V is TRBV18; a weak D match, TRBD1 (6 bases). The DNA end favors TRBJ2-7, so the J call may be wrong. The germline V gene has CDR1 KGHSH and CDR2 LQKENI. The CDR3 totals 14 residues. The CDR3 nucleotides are TGTGCCAGCTCAGCGATGAAGGGGGCCTACGAGCAGTACTTC. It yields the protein CASSAMKGAYEQYF.

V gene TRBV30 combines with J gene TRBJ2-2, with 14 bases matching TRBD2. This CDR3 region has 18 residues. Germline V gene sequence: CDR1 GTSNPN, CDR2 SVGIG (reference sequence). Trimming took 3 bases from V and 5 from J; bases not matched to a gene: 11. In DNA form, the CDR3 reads TGTGCCTGGAGGTCGACTAGCGGGAGGGATGGTCTTACCGGGGAGCTGTTTTTT. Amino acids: CAWRSTSGRDGLTGELFF.

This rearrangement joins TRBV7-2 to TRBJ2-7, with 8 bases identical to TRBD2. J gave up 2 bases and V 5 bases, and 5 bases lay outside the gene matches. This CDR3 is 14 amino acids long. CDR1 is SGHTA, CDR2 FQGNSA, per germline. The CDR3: CASSETSGAYEQYF. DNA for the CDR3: TGTGCCAGCAGCGAAACTAGCGGTGCCTACGAGCAGTACTTC. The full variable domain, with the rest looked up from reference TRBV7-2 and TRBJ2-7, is GAGVSQSPSNKVTEKGKDVELRCDPISGHTALYWYRQSLGQGLEFLIYFQGNSAPDKSGLPSDRFSAERTGGSVSTLTIQRTQQEDSAVYLCASSETSGAYEQYFGPGTRLTVT.

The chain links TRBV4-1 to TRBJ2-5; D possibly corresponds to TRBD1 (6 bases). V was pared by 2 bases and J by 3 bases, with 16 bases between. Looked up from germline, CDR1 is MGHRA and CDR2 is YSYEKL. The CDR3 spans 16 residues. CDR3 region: CASSQPRDTVKETQYF. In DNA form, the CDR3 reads TGCGCCAGCAGCCAACCCCGGGACACAGTAAAAGAGACCCAGTACTTC.

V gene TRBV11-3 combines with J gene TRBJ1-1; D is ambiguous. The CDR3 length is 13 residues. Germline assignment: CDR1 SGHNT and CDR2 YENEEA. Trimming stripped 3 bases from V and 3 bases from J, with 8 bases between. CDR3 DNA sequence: TGTGCCAGCAGCTTCCAGATGGACACTGAAGCTTTCTTT. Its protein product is CASSFQMDTEAFF.

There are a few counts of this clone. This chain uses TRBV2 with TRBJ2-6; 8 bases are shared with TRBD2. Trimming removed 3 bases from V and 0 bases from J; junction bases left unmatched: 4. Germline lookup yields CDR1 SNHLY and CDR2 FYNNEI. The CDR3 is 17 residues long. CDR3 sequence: CASSERAGGSGANVLTF. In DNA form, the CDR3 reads TGTGCCAGCAGTGAGAGGGCGGGGGGCTCTGGGGCCAACGTCCTGACTTTC.

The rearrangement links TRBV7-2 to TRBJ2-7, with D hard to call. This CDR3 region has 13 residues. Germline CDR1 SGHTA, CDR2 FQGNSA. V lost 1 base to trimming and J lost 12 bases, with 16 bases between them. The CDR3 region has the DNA TGTGCCAGCAGCTTAGTTGGGCAGCCGGATTGGTACTTC. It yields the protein CASSLVGQPDWYF.

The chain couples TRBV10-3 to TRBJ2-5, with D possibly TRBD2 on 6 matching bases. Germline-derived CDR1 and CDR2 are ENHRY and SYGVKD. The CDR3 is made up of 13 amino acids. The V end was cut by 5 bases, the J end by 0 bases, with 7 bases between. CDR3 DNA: TGTGCCATCAGTCTAGCGAACCAAGAGACCCAGTACTTC. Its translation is CAISLANQETQYF.